These 20 T cell receptor beta chains were all obtained from the same sample, sequenced in a study of T cell clonality in common variable immunodeficiency. Generated by immunoSEQ multiplex PCR, the TCRdb table keeps only in-frame clones and is missing some. The profile covers fewer than 75,000 clones, none occurring a single time. Sequenced material: peripheral blood mononuclear cells. These receptors were obtained from a person aged 18-70 years in good health.

This clone came up many times. The read is 3 residues too short to cover the CDR3 end, so that end is filled in from the germline J gene. The chain recombines TRBV12-3 or TRBV12-4 with TRBJ1-1, with D perhaps TRBD1 (6 bases). Trimming pared 4 bases from V and 4 bases from J, leaving 10 bases between. CDR3 length: 13 amino acids. The CDR3 DNA, read in part, is TGTGCCAGCAGTTCCACAGGGTTCACTGAA. Translating gives CASSSTGFTE. The entire CDR3 reads CASSSTGFTEAFF.

This clone was observed many times. Read coverage stops 3 residues before the CDR3 terminus; the germline J gene supplies the remainder. The V call is TRBV29-1, the J call TRBJ1-5, with 7 positions matching TRBD1. From germline, CDR1 is SQVTM and CDR2 ANQGSEA. V lost 4 bases to trimming and J lost 5 bases; unmatched junction nucleotides: 2. The length of the CDR3 is 12 residues. CDR3 sequence: CSVGDSDQPQHF. CDR3 DNA (partial): TGCAGCGTTGGGGACAGCGATCAGCCC.

There are many counts of this clone. From the germline J gene comes the end of the CDR3, since the read stops 3 residues before it. The V call is TRBV20-1, the J call TRBJ1-2, with D maybe TRBD1 (5 bases). Germline V gene sequence: CDR1 DFQATT, CDR2 SNEGSKA (reference sequence). The CDR3 extends over 11 amino acids. This CDR3 is CSAKPGRGYTF. The DNA read from the CDR3 is TGCAGTGCAAAACCAGGGCGAGGC.

At least ten counts were recorded for this clone. Read coverage stops 3 residues before the CDR3 terminus; the germline J gene supplies the remainder. This chain joins TRBV18 and TRBJ1-5, with no clear D. Germline V gives CDR1 KGHSH, CDR2 LQKENI. The V end was cut by 6 bases, the J end by 0 bases, with 6 bases between. This CDR3 contains 13 residues. CDR3 residues: CASSDTSNQPQHF. CDR3 DNA, as far as it was read: TGTGCCAGCTCCGACACTAGCAATCAGCCC.

This clone was seen only a few times. Read sequence stops 3 residues before the CDR3 end, and the germline J gene provides the missing end. The rearrangement uses TRBV7-9 and TRBJ1-2, with D maybe TRBD1 (5 bases). The CDR3 is 13 residues long. Germline CDR1 is SEHNR and CDR2 is FQNEAQ (reference sequence). CDR3 bases read: TGTGCCGTCGACGAGCGGGACTCCAGGGGC. Protein sequence: CAVDERDSRG. The entire CDR3 sequence reads CAVDERDSRGYTF.

This clone was recorded a few times. The read terminates 3 residues before the CDR3 end, so the remaining end is supplied by the germline J gene. The chain recombines TRBV10-2 with TRBJ2-3, with TRBD1 identical over 9 bases. CDR1 and CDR2 from the germline V gene are WSHSY and SAAADI. The ends lost 5 bases at V and 4 bases at J; junction bases unmatched: 7. The CDR3 sequence is 15 residues long. The sequenced part of the CDR3 DNA is TGCGCCAGCAGTCACCGGGACAGGGAGTCAGATACG. This codes for CASSHRDRESDT. The whole CDR3 is CASSHRDRESDTQYF.

This clone was observed many times. The read gets to within 3 residues of the CDR3 end, and the germline J gene fills in the rest. The V call is TRBV11-2, the J call TRBJ1-5, with TRBD1 matching 7 bases. The V segment lost 5 bases and the J segment 1 base; nucleotides outside the gene matches: 2. Germline V gene data show CDR1 as SGHAT and CDR2 as FQNNGV. CDR3 size: 14 residues. The CDR3 sequence: CASSRDRSNQPQHF. Incomplete CDR3 DNA: TGTGCCAGCAGCAGGGACAGAAGCAATCAGCCC.

This clone was counted many times. The CDR3 end lies 3 residues beyond the end of the read and is filled in from the germline J gene. The chain employs TRBV19 and TRBJ2-7, with 9 bases aligning to TRBD1. Germline loops: CDR1 LNHDA, CDR2 SQIVND (reference sequence). The CDR3 loop spans 14 amino acids. The J segment lost 1 base and the V segment lost 4 bases, leaving 2 bases of the junction unmatched. The CDR3 bases that were read are TGTGCCAGTAGTACCGGGACAGGGTCCTACGAG. It codes for CASSTGTGSYE. The whole CDR3 sequence is CASSTGTGSYEQYF.

This clone was counted a few times. The CDR3 goes on 3 residues after the read ends, and that part is filled in from the germline J gene. This chain uses TRBV18 with TRBJ1-2; the D is unclear. This CDR3 has 15 residues. Between the trimmed V and J ends, which lost 2 bases and 3 bases, there was a span of 13 bases. Germline CDR1 and CDR2: KGHSH and LQKENI. The sequenced CDR3 bases are TGTGCCAGCTCACCAGCGGAGGGAGCGGACTATGGC. Amino acids: CASSPAEGADYG. Given in full, the CDR3 is CASSPAEGADYGYTF. Full variable domain (remainder filled in from reference TRBV18 and TRBJ1-2): NAGVMQNPRHLVRRRGQEARLRCSPMKGHSHVYWYRQLPEEGLKFMVYLQKENIIDESGMPKERFSAEFPKEGPSILRIQQVVRGDSAAYFCASSPAEGADYGYTFGSGTRLTVV.

This clone was detected many times. The read falls 3 residues short of the CDR3 end, and the missing part is taken from the germline J gene. This chain uses TRBV29-1 with TRBJ2-7; TRBD1 is a possible D gene (5 bases). CDR3 size: 15 residues. CDR1 and CDR2 from the germline V gene are SQVTM and ANQGSEA. V was clipped by 3 bases and J by 3 bases, with 18 bases between them. The CDR3 reads CSVETGQGDVYEQYF. The CDR3 bases that were read are TGCAGCGTTGAGACCGGGCAGGGTGATGTCTACGAG.

This clone was detected a few times. Read sequence stops 3 residues before the CDR3 end, and the germline J gene provides the missing end. The gene calls are TRBV20-1 and TRBJ2-7, with 10 bases that match TRBD2. The CDR3 sequence is 14 residues long. Looked up from germline, CDR1 is DFQATT and CDR2 is SNEGSKA (reference sequence). The J segment lost 6 bases and the V segment lost 3 bases, leaving 8 bases of the junction unmatched. CDR3 bases read: TGCAGTGCTAGGAGCGGGAGGGCCCGCAGCGAG. Its translation is CSARSGRARSE. The full-length CDR3 reads as CSARSGRARSEQYF.

This clone was picked up many times. Read coverage stops 3 residues before the CDR3 terminus; the germline J gene supplies the remainder. The rearrangement joins TRBV14 to TRBJ1-5; D gene ambiguous. V gave up 11 bases and J gave up 1 base, with 12 bases separating them. Germline CDR1 SGHDN, CDR2 FVKESK. The CDR3 totals 13 residues. Incomplete CDR3 DNA: TGTGCCCGCTGGTGGGCAAGCAATCAGCCC. Amino acid sequence: CARWWASNQP. The entire CDR3 protein reads CARWWASNQPQHF.

At least ten counts were recorded for this clone. The read comes to an end 3 residues before the CDR3 does, leaving the germline J gene to fill in the end. The V and J genes are TRBV19 and TRBJ1-2; 9 bases align to TRBD1. Germline V gene data show CDR1 as LNHDA and CDR2 as SQIVND (reference sequence). Germline trimming cut 5 bases from V and 4 bases from J; bases unmatched to any gene: 2. The length of the CDR3 is 13 residues. CDR3 DNA (partial): TGTGCCAGTAGTTCGACAGGGGGCTATGGC. This translates into CASSSTGGYG. The entire CDR3 protein reads CASSSTGGYGYTF.

This clone was recorded many times. The read gets to within 3 residues of the CDR3 end, and the germline J gene fills in the rest. This sequence joins TRBV5-1 and TRBJ2-5; D tentatively reads TRBD1 or TRBD2 (5 bases each). Germline values: CDR1 SGHRS, CDR2 YFSETQ. The CDR3 is 15 amino acids. The V end lost 8 bases, the J end lost 2 bases, and 19 bases lay between the germline ends. Partial CDR3 DNA: TGCGCCAGTGTCAAAACAGGAGGCCAGCAAGAGACC. Its protein product is CASVKTGGQQET. The whole CDR3 protein is CASVKTGGQQETQYF.

This clone was counted at least ten times. CDR3: CASSSYSATDTQYF. The sequenced part of the CDR3 DNA is TGTGCCAGCAGCTCTTATAGCGCCACAGATACG. The J gene is TRBJ2-3, the V gene TRBV14; tentatively, D is TRBD2 (5 bases). The CDR3 goes on 3 residues after the read ends, and that part is filled in from the germline J gene. Germline-derived CDR1 and CDR2 are SGHDN and FVKESK. The V and J ends lost 5 bases and 2 bases respectively, with 11 bases between them. This CDR3 contains 14 residues.

This clone has ten or more counts. The observed sequence ends 3 residues before the CDR3 terminus, with the missing tail filled in from the germline J gene. V usage is TRBV30 and J usage is TRBJ2-2, with 10 bases fitting TRBD2. V dropped 4 bases and J dropped 2; count of bases not matched to a gene: 13. Germline CDR1 is GTSNPN and CDR2 is SVGIG (reference sequence). The CDR3 consists of 18 residues. The CDR3 DNA, read in part, is TGTGCCTGGACCCCCCCGGGACTAGCGAGTGGAAACACCGGGGAG. Protein sequence: CAWTPPGLASGNTGE. In full, the CDR3 is CAWTPPGLASGNTGELFF.

This clone was counted at least ten times. Coverage ceases 3 residues before the CDR3 finishes, and the germline J gene fills in the end. The chain employs TRBV2 and TRBJ1-1, with D hard to call. Trimming cost V 4 bases and J 1 base, with 7 bases left between them. Germline values: CDR1 SNHLY, CDR2 FYNNEI. This CDR3 spans 13 amino acids. CDR3 amino acids: CASSVSRNTEAFF. CDR3 bases read: TGTGCCAGCAGTGTTAGCAGGAACACTGAA.

This clone was counted at least ten times. The CDR3 is cut off 3 residues early in the read; its end comes from the germline J gene. Other DNA sequences in the same sample also yield this CDR3. J is TRBJ1-3 and V is TRBV5-1; tentatively, D is TRBD1 (5 bases). The germline V gene has CDR1 SGHRS and CDR2 YFSETQ. The V gene lost 4 bases and the J gene lost 2 bases, with 19 bases spanning the gap. There are 17 residues in the CDR3. The CDR3: CASSLQTQELPGNTIYF. The sequenced CDR3 bases are TGCGCCAGCAGCCTTCAAACACAGGAGCTTCCTGGAAACACC.

Many counts were recorded for this clone. The read ends 3 residues early relative to the CDR3; the germline J gene fills the gap. The gene calls are TRBV20-1 and TRBJ1-5; D remains unclear. The germline V and J ends were trimmed by 1 base and 4 bases, with 8 bases remaining between them. The CDR3 totals 13 residues. CDR1 is DFQATT and CDR2 is SNEGSKA in the germline V gene (reference sequence). This CDR3 is CSARALANQPQHF. The CDR3 bases that were read are TGCAGTGCTAGAGCTCTAGCTAATCAGCCC.

There are many counts of this clone. The read ends 3 residues early relative to the CDR3; the germline J gene fills the gap. The rearrangement joins TRBV20-1 to TRBJ2-7; a possible D gene is TRBD1 (5 bases). The CDR3 consists of 13 residues. The germline V and J ends were trimmed by 3 bases and 2 bases, with 11 bases remaining between them. Germline loops: CDR1 DFQATT, CDR2 SNEGSKA (reference sequence). CDR3 sequence reads: CSAREQVAYEQYF. The CDR3 DNA, read in part, is TGCAGTGCTAGGGAACAGGTCGCCTACGAG.